What follows are 31 T cell receptor beta chains derived from one specimen sequenced in a study of T-cell reconstitution after alpha-beta-depleted transplantation in children. The TCRbeta library was prepared with unique molecular identifiers. TCRdb itself ran the PCR reads through MiXCR, one entry per CDR3 protein. The profile shows about 870,000 distinct CDR3 sequences, approximately 15% of them singletons. The material was PBMCs, mostly from graft donor cells, obtained 360 days after TCRalphabeta/CD19-depleted stem cell transplant. The receptors derive from a male patient younger than 18 who had a stem cell transplant for acute lymphoblastic leukemia, so the T cells may come from the graft donor.

This clonotype was seen a few times. J is TRBJ2-3 and V is TRBV15, with no clear D. The CDR3 is 16 amino acids. The V end lost 0 bases, the J end lost 0 bases, and 10 bases lay between the germline ends. The germline gives CDR1 LNHNV, CDR2 YYDKDF (reference sequence). In DNA, the CDR3 is TGTGCCACCAGCAGAGATTTCAGTATTAGCACAGATACGCAGTATTTT. It translates to CATSRDFSISTDTQYF. Together with reference TRBV15 and TRBJ2-3, the CDR3 gives the full variable domain: DAMVIQNPRYQVTQFGKPVTLSCSQTLNHNVMYWYQQKSSQAPKLLFHYYDKDFNNEADTPDNFQSRRPNTSFCFLDIRSPGLGDTAMYLCATSRDFSISTDTQYFGPGTRLTVL.

CDR3 region: CSVGGGFGNQPQHF. CDR3 nucleotides: TGCAGCGTTGGGGGAGGGTTTGGCAATCAGCCCCAGCATTTT. The J gene is TRBJ1-5, the V gene TRBV29-1; D not certain. This CDR3 contains 14 residues. Germline values: CDR1 SQVTM, CDR2 ANQGSEA. Trimming shortened V by 4 bases and J by 2 bases, and 12 bases separated the two germline ends.

The V gene is TRBV7-3, the J gene TRBJ2-1; TRBD2 matches 14 bases. The junction had 6 bases not matched to a gene; V was cut back by 3 bases and J by 8 bases. Looked up from germline, CDR1 is SGHTA and CDR2 is FQGTGA. CDR3 size: 16 residues. The CDR3 DNA reads as TGTGCCAGCAGCTTTCGGGGGGGACTAGCGGGAGATGAGCAGTTCTTC. Translated: CASSFRGGLAGDEQFF.

This clonotype was seen a handful of times. The chain is built from TRBV24-1 and TRBJ1-5; the D is unclear. The CDR3 length is 14 residues. Per the germline V gene, CDR1 is KGHDR and CDR2 is SFDVKD. Trimming pared 0 bases from V and 2 bases from J, leaving 4 bases between. The CDR3 DNA follows: TGTGCCACCAGTGATTTGTTCGGCAATCAGCCCCAGCATTTT. Amino acid sequence: CATSDLFGNQPQHF.

The chain combines TRBV4-2 with TRBJ2-2; D gene unclear. Germline CDR1 is LGHNA and CDR2 is YNFKEQ. The CDR3 spans 15 residues. V was pared by 0 bases and J by 7 bases, with 12 bases between. CDR3 amino acids: CASSQEAENHGELFF. As DNA, the CDR3 is TGTGCCAGCAGCCAAGAGGCGGAAAATCACGGGGAGCTGTTTTTT.

This clonotype turned up a few times. The CDR3 DNA is TGTGCCTGGAGTGCTCCCTTGGGGACGAAGCAGCCCCAGCATTTT. Residues: CAWSAPLGTKQPQHF. The rearrangement uses TRBV30 and TRBJ1-5, with D possibly being TRBD1 (5 bases). Germline assignment: CDR1 GTSNPN and CDR2 SVGIG (reference sequence). With 1 base removed from V and 7 bases from J, the gap between germline ends came to 17 bases. The CDR3 length is 15 residues. Filled out from reference TRBV30 and TRBJ1-5, the complete variable domain reads SQTIHQWPATLVQPVGSPLSLECTVEGTSNPNLYWYRQAAGRGLQLLFYSVGIGQISSEVPQNLSASRPQDRQFILSSKKLLLSDSGFYLCAWSAPLGTKQPQHFGDGTRLSIL.

This clonotype was detected a few times. In DNA form, the CDR3 reads TGCAGTGCTAGAGTCGGGTACTGGGAGACCCAGTACTTC. Translated: CSARVGYWETQYF. The chain couples TRBV20-1 to TRBJ2-5; D uncertain. Germline assignment: CDR1 DFQATT and CDR2 SNEGSKA (reference sequence). CDR3 length equals 13 residues. Deletions cut 1 base from V and 5 bases from J, with 11 bases between.

This clonotype has just one count. The rearrangement uses TRBV5-1 and TRBJ2-7, with a tentative D call TRBD1 (5 bases). The V gene lost 0 bases and the J gene lost 4 bases, with 11 bases spanning the gap. The CDR3 runs to 14 residues. Germline lookup yields CDR1 SGHRS and CDR2 YFSETQ. This chain's CDR3 is CASSLAGLKYEQYF. CDR3 nucleotides: TGCGCCAGCAGCTTGGCAGGGTTAAAATACGAGCAGTACTTC.

The rearrangement uses TRBV14 and TRBJ2-5; perhaps D is TRBD1 or TRBD2 (5 bases each). V lost 0 bases and J lost 5, with 22 bases in between. The CDR3 covers 18 residues. Looked up from germline, CDR1 is SGHDN and CDR2 is FVKESK. The CDR3 loop reads CASSQDRLLRDLRETQYF. CDR3 sequence (DNA): TGTGCCAGCAGCCAAGATCGTTTACTCCGGGACCTTCGGGAGACCCAGTACTTC.

This clonotype has at least ten counts. This chain connects TRBV3-1 to TRBJ2-7, with TRBD1 identical over 8 bases. After removal of 7 bases from V and 3 bases from J, the junction contained 14 bases not matched to a gene. The length of the CDR3 is 16 residues. Per the germline V gene, CDR1 is LGHDT and CDR2 is YNNKEL (reference sequence). CDR3: CASKQPATGDSYEQYF. The CDR3, as DNA: TGTGCCAGCAAGCAACCGGCGACAGGGGACAGCTACGAGCAGTACTTC.

The chain carries TRBV9 and TRBJ2-2; D remains ambiguous. V was trimmed by 0 bases and J by 6 bases, leaving 6 bases between them. The CDR3 contains 13 residues. Per germline, CDR1 SGDLS and CDR2 YYNGEE. CDR3 in amino acids: CASSVVGAGELFF. The CDR3 nucleotides are TGTGCCAGCAGCGTAGTGGGCGCCGGGGAGCTGTTTTTT.

The rearrangement uses TRBV28 and TRBJ1-2; 8 nucleotides agree with TRBD1. The germline V gene encodes CDR1 MDHEN and CDR2 SYDVKM. The J segment lost 4 bases and the V segment lost 3 bases, leaving 7 bases of the junction unmatched. The CDR3 is made up of 15 amino acids. The CDR3 DNA reads as TGTGCCAGCAGTTTCCGGGACAGGCCCCTCTATGGCTACACCTTC. Residues: CASSFRDRPLYGYTF.

The sample holds a few counts of this clonotype. The J gene is TRBJ2-7, the V gene TRBV3-1; 7 bases are a match to TRBD1. The CDR3 contains 14 residues. Trimming cost V 4 bases and J 4 bases; bases outside gene matches: 7. Per germline, CDR1 LGHDT and CDR2 YNNKEL (reference sequence). The CDR3 DNA reads TGTGCCAGCAGCCGGGCCGGGACAGAATACGAGCAGTACTTC. Its translation is CASSRAGTEYEQYF.

This clonotype was counted many times. The chain recombines TRBV12-3 or TRBV12-4 with TRBJ2-7; no reliable D call. The CDR3 loop spans 12 amino acids. Trimming pared 3 bases from V and 3 bases from J, leaving 6 bases between. The CDR3 sequence: CASSFSRYEQYF. The DNA of the CDR3 is TGTGCCAGCAGTTTTTCCCGCTACGAGCAGTACTTC.

The table lists this clonotype with many counts. V usage is TRBV5-1 and J usage is TRBJ2-1; 8 positions agree with TRBD1. The CDR3 length is 14 residues. CDR1 and CDR2 (germline): SGHRS, YFSETQ. Trimming removed 4 bases from V and 3 bases from J; junction bases left unmatched: 3. Here the CDR3 DNA reads TGCGCCAGCAGCGAGGGGACAGGCTACAATGAGCAGTTCTTC. This sequence encodes CASSEGTGYNEQFF.

As to this clonotype: This may come from a read error, since a much larger clone is one base off. This chain uses TRBV10-3 with TRBJ2-7; 7 bases line up with TRBD2. In germline, CDR1 is ENHRY, CDR2 SYGVKD. This CDR3 comprises 14 residues. Trimming cost V 3 bases and J 2 bases; bases outside gene matches: 4. CDR3 loop: CAISDASGTYEQYF. CDR3 DNA: TGTGCCATCAGTGATGCTAGCGGAACCTACGAGCAGTACTTC.

In this sample, this clonotype turned up a few times. The J gene is TRBJ2-4, the V gene TRBV20-1, with D unresolved. This CDR3 has 16 residues. Trimming left V 3 bases short and J 0 bases short, with 15 bases between. CDR1 is DFQATT, CDR2 SNEGSKA, per germline (reference sequence). This CDR3 is CSASGPLIIAKNIQYF. The CDR3 DNA reads as TGCAGTGCTAGTGGACCCCTAATAATAGCCAAAAACATTCAGTACTTC.

V usage is TRBV6-1 and J usage is TRBJ1-1; TRBD1 might be the D (6 bases). Per germline, CDR1 MNHNS and CDR2 SASEGT. The CDR3 runs to 14 residues. Trimming took off 1 base at V and 3 bases at J, with 9 bases between the two ends. As DNA, the CDR3 is TGTGCCAGCAGTGAAGGGGGGGCGGACACTGAAGCTTTCTTT. It codes for CASSEGGADTEAFF.

The V gene is TRBV5-1, the J gene TRBJ2-3; D is ambiguous. Deletions cut 0 bases from V and 3 bases from J, with 8 bases between. This CDR3 has 14 residues. CDR1 is SGHRS and CDR2 is YFSETQ in the germline V gene. CDR3 sequence reads: CASSLGDGTDTQYF. CDR3 nucleotides: TGCGCCAGCAGCTTGGGCGACGGAACAGATACGCAGTATTTT. The entire variable domain, with the rest obtained from reference TRBV5-1 and TRBJ2-3, is as follows: KAGVTQTPRYLIKTRGQQVTLSCSPISGHRSVSWYQQTPGQGLQFLFEYFSETQRNKGNFPGRFSGRQFSNSRSEMNVSTLELGDSALYLCASSLGDGTDTQYFGPGTRLTVL.

This clonotype was detected ten times or more. This sequence joins TRBV24-1 and TRBJ1-5; D is unresolved. CDR1 KGHDR and CDR2 SFDVKD come from the germline V gene. V was shortened by 5 bases and J by 3 bases, with 4 bases between the two germline ends. The CDR3 has 12 residues. For the CDR3, the DNA is TGTGCCACCAGTGGTACCAATCAGCCCCAGCATTTT. Protein sequence: CATSGTNQPQHF.

The gene calls are TRBV5-6 and TRBJ2-7; D is possibly TRBD1 (6 bases). Trimming stripped 1 base from V and 3 bases from J, with 14 bases between. The CDR3 contains 15 residues. Germline CDR1 is SGHDT and CDR2 is YYEEEE. The CDR3 DNA is TGTGCCAGCAGCTTGCTGGCAGGGGCTCTCTACGAGCAGTACTTC. Its translation is CASSLLAGALYEQYF.

This clonotype was seen a handful of times. The chain carries TRBV4-1 and TRBJ2-5; a possible D gene is TRBD2 (6 bases). The germline CDR1 and CDR2 sequences are MGHRA and YSYEKL. V gave up 3 bases and J gave up 5 bases, with 13 bases separating them. The CDR3 is 14 amino acids. The CDR3, as DNA: TGCGCCAGCAGCCAGGGACGGGGGTGGGAGACCCAGTACTTC. This sequence encodes CASSQGRGWETQYF.

This clonotype was counted a few times. The CDR3 sequence: CSVEAGQGAVVAYEQYF. Here the CDR3 DNA reads TGCAGCGTTGAGGCGGGACAGGGGGCGGTGGTCGCCTACGAGCAGTACTTC. V and J are TRBV29-1 and TRBJ2-7; 12 bases align to TRBD1. Losses at the gene ends were 3 bases for V and 2 bases for J; bases not matched to a gene: 11. This CDR3 comprises 17 residues. The germline CDR1 and CDR2 sequences are SQVTM and ANQGSEA.

The chain links TRBV5-1 to TRBJ2-7, with a possible D match to TRBD2 (5 bases). Trimming removed 4 bases from V and 2 bases from J, with 19 bases in between. The V gene's germline CDR1 is SGHRS and CDR2 YFSETQ. The CDR3 contains 16 residues. CDR3 protein: CASSPERGRLAYEQYF. For the CDR3, the DNA is TGCGCCAGCAGCCCAGAACGGGGAAGGTTGGCCTACGAGCAGTACTTC.

The V and J genes are TRBV20-1 and TRBJ2-5, with D perhaps assigned TRBD1 or TRBD2 (5 bases each). V was trimmed by 1 base and J by 3 bases, leaving 12 bases between them. The CDR3 length is 14 residues. Germline V gene sequence: CDR1 DFQATT, CDR2 SNEGSKA (reference sequence). The CDR3 loop is CSARGGNSEETQYF. CDR3 DNA: TGCAGTGCTAGAGGGGGGAACTCTGAAGAGACCCAGTACTTC.

This clonotype was picked up many times. This chain connects TRBV5-5 to TRBJ1-2; the D gene is possibly TRBD1 (5 bases). Germline CDR1 reads SGHKS; CDR2 reads YYEKEE (reference sequence). V was clipped by 2 bases and J by 4 bases, with 9 bases between them. There are 13 residues in the CDR3. The CDR3 spells CASSFRVTYGYTF. CDR3 DNA sequence: TGTGCCAGCAGCTTCAGGGTCACCTATGGCTACACCTTC.

This clonotype turned up a few times. The rearrangement links TRBV2 to TRBJ1-3; maybe TRBD1 (5 bases). The germline gives CDR1 SNHLY, CDR2 FYNNEI. Deletions cut 3 bases from V and 4 bases from J, with 10 bases between. CDR3 length: 14 amino acids. CDR3 sequence: CASSDLREGNTIYF. CDR3 DNA: TGTGCCAGCAGTGATCTCAGGGAAGGAAACACCATATATTTT.

The chain recombines TRBV6-1 with TRBJ2-5; 11 bases map to TRBD2. The CDR3 covers 16 residues. V gave up 6 bases and J gave up 5 bases; unmatched junction bases: 11. The germline CDR1 and CDR2 sequences are MNHNS and SASEGT. CDR3 coding DNA: TGTGCCAGCAGCCGCCAACTAGCGGGAGAGGTGGAGACCCAGTACTTC. It codes for CASSRQLAGEVETQYF.

The chain uses TRBV7-6 and TRBJ2-2; D may be TRBD1 (5 bases). The CDR3 has 19 residues. In germline, CDR1 is SGHVS, CDR2 FNYEAQ. V was trimmed by 5 bases and J by 3 bases, leaving 25 bases between them. The chain's CDR3 is CASSPWTTSDLEDTGELFF. The CDR3, as DNA: TGTGCCAGCAGCCCTTGGACAACCAGCGACCTAGAGGACACCGGGGAGCTGTTTTTT. Supplemented by reference TRBV7-6 and TRBJ2-2, the full variable domain reads GAGVSQSPRYKVTKRGQDVALRCDPISGHVSLYWYRQALGQGPEFLTYFNYEAQQDKSGLPNDRFSAERPEGSISTLTIQRTEQRDSAMYRCASSPWTTSDLEDTGELFFGEGSRLTVL.

The chain combines TRBV6-1 with TRBJ1-1, with no clear D. The V end was cut by 1 base, the J end by 6 bases, with 15 bases between. Germline V gives CDR1 MNHNS, CDR2 SASEGT. The CDR3 is 15 amino acids. CDR3 nucleotides: TGTGCCAGCAGTGAAGGGGTGGGTAGAAGGGCTGAAGCTTTCTTT. Amino acid sequence: CASSEGVGRRAEAFF.

This chain links TRBV29-1 with TRBJ2-1; 8 bases match TRBD2. The CDR3 has 13 amino acids. With V trimmed by 4 bases and J by 9 bases, 8 bases remained unmatched. The germline gives CDR1 SQVTM, CDR2 ANQGSEA. The CDR3: CSVGPHREGEQFF. DNA for the CDR3: TGCAGCGTTGGCCCCCACCGGGAGGGTGAGCAGTTCTTC.